The clone carrying this T cell receptor (beta chain) has more than one count but fewer than ten. The data were taken from a study of CD8+ T cells in alopecia areata. Sequencing used cDNA as its template, made by extracting RNA and reverse transcribing it. Assay used: immunoSEQ multiplex PCR; TCRdb lists only in-frame clones, some missing. The sample contains roughly 150,000 clones, about 50% of which appear only once. This CDR3 comprises 12 residues. Germline loops: CDR1 SGHAT, CDR2 FQNNGV. The V gene lost 3 bases and the J gene lost 7 bases, with 6 bases spanning the gap. The chain combines TRBV11-2 with TRBJ2-2, with D unresolved. The sample was CD8+ T cells sorted from blood, taken at week 0. The TCR sequence derives from a human donor with alopecia areata. The CDR3 bases are TGTGCCAGCAGCTTGGCTGGCGGGGAGCTGTTTTTT. Translation: CASSLAGGELFF.